A selection of T cell receptor beta chains follows, all from one sample in a study of T cells in Graves' hyperthyroidism and ophthalmopathy. TCRdb redid the calling of the multiplex PCR reads with MiXCR, one entry per CDR3 protein. The repertoire holds around 720,000 distinct CDR3 sequences, with 35% as singletons. Sequencing was performed on blood. The receptors here all came from a woman between 40 and 55 years old with Graves' hyperthyroidism. The CDR3 runs from the conserved cysteine through the conserved F or W. The D gene is left open where the match is weak. Some rows have no size entry. The others give once, few or many, or a class for an expanded clone.

cdr3_nt cdr3_aa d_call j_call clone_size v_call
TGTGCCAGCAGCTGGGGGACCCTCCAGGGCGAGCAGTACTTC CASSWGTLQGEQYF . TRBJ2-7 . TRBV12-3/TRBV12-4
TGTGCCAGCAGCTTAGCCGTCGAAGCTTTCTTT CASSLAVEAFF . TRBJ1-1 many TRBV7-2
TGTGCCAGCAGTTTTCGGGACAGGGATTCACCCCTCCACTTT CASSFRDRDSPLHF TRBD1 TRBJ1-6 many TRBV12-3/TRBV12-4
TGCGCCAGCAGCCAAACCGGAAGATCAACAGATACGCAGTATTTT CASSQTGRSTDTQYF . TRBJ2-3 once TRBV4-1
TGTGCCACCAGTGAGCTACGCGGGCCGCGAACTGCGGGTGGCTACACCTTC CATSELRGPRTAGGYTF . TRBJ1-2 few TRBV24-1
TGTGCCAGCAGCTTGCTATCGGGGGCGACTAATGAAAAACTGTTTTTT CASSLLSGATNEKLFF . TRBJ1-4 many TRBV5-6
TGTGCCATCAGTGAGTCGTATATAATCTGGGGGATGGCCTATAATTCACCCCTCCACTTT CAISESYIIWGMAYNSPLHF . TRBJ1-6 many TRBV10-3
TGCAGCGTAGCGCTCCAACAAGAGACCCAGTACTTC CSVALQQETQYF . TRBJ2-5 . TRBV29-1
TGTGCCAGCAGCCGAGGACAGGGGGATACCTACGAGCAGTACTTC CASSRGQGDTYEQYF TRBD1 TRBJ2-7 . TRBV11-1
TGTGCCAGCAGCTTTCAGGGGAGCTCCTACGAGCAGTACTTC CASSFQGSSYEQYF . TRBJ2-7 many TRBV12-3/TRBV12-4
TGCGCCAGCAGCCCAAAATCAACTGGAAACACCATATATTTT CASSPKSTGNTIYF . TRBJ1-3 . TRBV7-2
TGTGCCAGCAGACTTATAGGGAGCACTGAAGCTTTCTTT CASRLIGSTEAFF . TRBJ1-1 . TRBV28
TGTGCCAGCAGCTTGACGTTTCAGCGGGAGAGAACCGGGGAGCTGTTTTTT CASSLTFQRERTGELFF TRBD2 TRBJ2-2 . TRBV5-5
TGTGCCATCAGTGAGTCAACGGGGCAGGAGCTGTTTTTT CAISESTGQELFF . TRBJ2-2 . TRBV10-3
TGTGCCACCCTGGGACAGGGTGGCGGTGAAGCTTTCTTT CATLGQGGGEAFF TRBD1 TRBJ1-1 few TRBV6-2/TRBV6-3
TGTGCCAGCAGCTATCGGGGATACGACGAGCAGTACTTC CASSYRGYDEQYF . TRBJ2-7 . TRBV7-9
TGTGCCAGTAGTATGGGACTAGCGGACGAGCAGTACTTC CASSMGLADEQYF TRBD2 TRBJ2-7 many TRBV19
TGTGCCAGCAGCTTAGTCTCCGGGAACAACCTCTGTGGCTACACCTTC CASSLVSGNNLCGYTF . TRBJ1-2 . TRBV7-2
TGCAGTGCCCCTCCGACATCTACCACCCAGGGGTTCGAGCAGTACTTC CSAPPTSTTQGFEQYF . TRBJ2-7 few TRBV20-1
TGTGCCAGCAGCCCCCGGGGGACAGGTAGCTCTGGGGCCAACGTCCTGACTTTC CASSPRGTGSSGANVLTF TRBD1 TRBJ2-6 . TRBV7-9
TGTGCCAGCAGCCAAGAAGGAAACAGCGGACACACCTTC CASSQEGNSGHTF . TRBJ1-2 once TRBV7-9
TGTGCCAGCAGCTTATCCGGACAGGGCCACGAGCAGTACTTC CASSLSGQGHEQYF TRBD1 TRBJ2-7 . TRBV7-2
TGTGCCAGCAGCCAAGAAAGGGGGGGGGCCTACGAGCAGTACTTC CASSQERGGAYEQYF . TRBJ2-7 few TRBV4-2
TGTGCCAGCAGCGGCTCCGGGACAGGGTTGCTGTCACGTCGTAATTCACCCCTCCACTTT CASSGSGTGLLSRRNSPLHF TRBD1 TRBJ1-6 . TRBV5-4
TGTGCCAGCCGAAAGGGGAACACTGAAGCTTTCTTT CASRKGNTEAFF . TRBJ1-1 few TRBV19
TGTGCCAGCAGGAGGGGGTTCTCTGGAAACACCATATATTTT CASRRGFSGNTIYF . TRBJ1-3 . TRBV2
TGTGCCAGCAGCCGACAGGAACCCTCCCCCTACGAGCAGTACTTC CASSRQEPSPYEQYF . TRBJ2-7 few TRBV5-4
TGCAGCGTTGAAGGTGTCAGTAGTGAGCAGTTCTTC CSVEGVSSEQFF . TRBJ2-1 few TRBV29-1
TGTGCCAGCAGCTTAGGCCACGGGGAGACCCAGTACTTC CASSLGHGETQYF . TRBJ2-5 . TRBV7-9
TGTGCCAGCAGCTCCCCAGGGATCTATGGCTACACCTTC CASSSPGIYGYTF . TRBJ1-2 many TRBV7-2
TGTGCCAGCAGTTCCCTAGAAGGGGTAGGCGACGAGCAGTACTTC CASSSLEGVGDEQYF . TRBJ2-7 . TRBV6-6
TGTGCCAGCAGCCTAGAGCAGGGGGCTCACTCACCCCTCCACTTT CASSLEQGAHSPLHF TRBD1 TRBJ1-6 many TRBV7-2
TGTGCCAGCAGCCCTAGCGGGGGCCAAAGCGGGGAGCTGTTTTTT CASSPSGGQSGELFF TRBD2 TRBJ2-2 few TRBV11-3
TGCGCCAGCAGCGAACAGGGGGCCGGCACCGGGGACTTTTCACCCCTCCACTTT CASSEQGAGTGDFSPLHF TRBD1 TRBJ1-6 . TRBV5-1
TGCAGTGCGGGGACAGGGGAGGCGACCTACGAGCAGTACTTC CSAGTGEATYEQYF TRBD1 TRBJ2-7 few TRBV20-1
TGTGCCAGACTGACTAATAGCGGGAGGTACACCGGGGAGCTGTTTTTT CARLTNSGRYTGELFF TRBD2 TRBJ2-2 . TRBV19
TGTGCCAGCAGTTCGCAGGGACGTAAGAACACTGAAGCTTTCTTT CASSSQGRKNTEAFF . TRBJ1-1 . TRBV10-2
TGTGCCAGCAGCTCCGCACAGGGGGCCGCTGGCTACACCTTC CASSSAQGAAGYTF TRBD1 TRBJ1-2 many TRBV7-9
TGTGCCAGTATTCCCTGGGCTCAGGGGGTCGGGACTGAAGCTTTCTTT CASIPWAQGVGTEAFF TRBD1 TRBJ1-1 . TRBV19
TGCAGTGCCCGACTGGACAGAAATCAGCCCCAGCATTTT CSARLDRNQPQHF . TRBJ1-5 . TRBV20-1
TGTGCCAGCAGTCCCCTAGTAGGGGGCCACACCTTC CASSPLVGGHTF TRBD1 TRBJ1-2 . TRBV12-3/TRBV12-4
TGTGCCAGCAGCTCTCGGACAGGGGAAGGTGTAGTCTATGGCTACACCTTC CASSSRTGEGVVYGYTF TRBD1 TRBJ1-2 many TRBV7-9
TGCGCCAGCAGCCAAGATGAAATTAGGGTCCTACGCGAGCAGTACTTC CASSQDEIRVLREQYF . TRBJ2-7 . TRBV5-1
TGTGCCAGCGGCCCCCAATCTGGTACAATATCTGGAAACACCATATATTTT CASGPQSGTISGNTIYF . TRBJ1-3 . TRBV7-2
TGCAGTGCTTTACCCCCCATTGGCCGGGAGACCCAGTACTTC CSALPPIGRETQYF . TRBJ2-5 many TRBV20-1
TGTGCCAGCAGCCCAACGGGGGACACTGGAGCTTTCTTT CASSPTGDTGAFF . TRBJ1-1 . TRBV9
TGCAGCGTTGAGCGGGCCGGGACAGAGCTAAAGTTCTTC CSVERAGTELKFF TRBD1 TRBJ2-7 . TRBV29-1
TGCAGTGCTAGTTCCCCGTCCGGGGAGCTGTTTTTT CSASSPSGELFF . TRBJ2-2 . TRBV20-1
TGTGCCAGCAGCTTACGGGCAAGGGGGAGAGAGACCCAGTACTTC CASSLRARGRETQYF . TRBJ2-5 . TRBV7-9
TGTGCCAGCTCACCAGAGAATCAGCCCCAGCATTTT CASSPENQPQHF . TRBJ1-5 . TRBV18
TGTGCCAGCAGTCCTGGGGTAGGATCCCCCAATCAGCCCCAGCATTTT CASSPGVGSPNQPQHF . TRBJ1-5 few TRBV6-5
TGTGCCAGCAAAGGCGGGGAGCTGTTTTTT CASKGGELFF . TRBJ2-2 many TRBV12-3/TRBV12-4
TGTGCCAGCAGCCCCACCTGGGGGGAGTCAAACACCGGGGAGCTGTTTTTT CASSPTWGESNTGELFF . TRBJ2-2 many TRBV25-1
TGCAGTGCTACAAGCGGGGGGGCCAACGTCCTGACTTTC CSATSGGANVLTF . TRBJ2-6 . TRBV20-1
TGTGCCAGCAACTCACAGGAGCGGGGGACCCAGTACTTC CASNSQERGTQYF TRBD2 TRBJ2-5 . TRBV7-9
TGTGCCAGCAGCCCTTCTTCGCGGACAGTCGAAGCTTTCTTT CASSPSSRTVEAFF . TRBJ1-1 . TRBV7-2
TGTGCCAGCAGCTCCTCCCAGAGGGTATACGAGCAGTACTTC CASSSSQRVYEQYF . TRBJ2-7 few TRBV7-2
TGTGCCAGCAGCCCCCCTCGGGGATCCGGAAACACCATATATTTT CASSPPRGSGNTIYF . TRBJ1-3 many TRBV11-2
TGTGCCAGCAGCCCCCGCCGGAACACTGAAGCTTTCTTT CASSPRRNTEAFF . TRBJ1-1 many TRBV7-2